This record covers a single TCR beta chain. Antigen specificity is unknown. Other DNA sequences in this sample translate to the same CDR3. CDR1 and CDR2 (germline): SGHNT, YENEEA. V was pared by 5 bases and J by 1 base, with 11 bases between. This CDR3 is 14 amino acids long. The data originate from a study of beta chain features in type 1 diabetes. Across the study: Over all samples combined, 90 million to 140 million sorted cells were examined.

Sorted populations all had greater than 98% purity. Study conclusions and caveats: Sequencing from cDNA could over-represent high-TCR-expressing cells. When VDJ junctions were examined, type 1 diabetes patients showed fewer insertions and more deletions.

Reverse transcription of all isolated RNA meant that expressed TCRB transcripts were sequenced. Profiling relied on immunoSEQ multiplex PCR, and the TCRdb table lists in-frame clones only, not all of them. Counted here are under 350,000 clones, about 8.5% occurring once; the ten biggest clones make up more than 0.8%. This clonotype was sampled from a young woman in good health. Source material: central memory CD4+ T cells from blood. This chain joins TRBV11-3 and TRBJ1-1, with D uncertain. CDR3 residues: CASSQDRWNTEAFF. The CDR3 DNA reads TGTGCCAGCAGCCAGGATCGTTGGAACACTGAAGCTTTCTTT.